Included here is one T cell receptor (beta chain) sequence, with context. PCR primers comprised 60 Vbeta and 13 Jbeta primers. Assay used: immunoSEQ multiplex PCR; TCRdb lists only in-frame clones, some missing. The sample contains 200,000 or so clones, roughly 84% of which appear only once. These data are taken from a study of cytomegalovirus exposure and HLA in healthy donors. Study context: The 120 million or so unique TCR beta sequences, from about 170 million T cells, were found by an earlier analysis.

The CDR3 runs to 19 residues. V was clipped by 10 bases and J by 2 bases; unmatched bases: 22. CDR1 is SNHLY, CDR2 FYNNEI, per germline. The chain carries TRBV2 and TRBJ2-3, with 9 bases aligning to TRBD1. This TCR came from a boy younger than 18 in good health and CMV-seronegative. Sequenced: PBMCs. The CDR3 DNA reads as TGTGCCACCCGGCAGATCCCGGGACAGGGCCCGCTCGCCACAGATACGCAGTATTTT. It is translated as CATRQIPGQGPLATDTQYF. Based on the CDR3 plus reference TRBV2 and TRBJ2-3, the full variable domain is EPEVTQTPSHQVTQMGQEVILRCVPISNHLYFYWYRQILGQKVEFLVSFYNNEISEKSEIFDDQFSVERPDGSNFTLKIRSTKLEDSAMYFCATRQIPGQGPLATDTQYFGPGTRLTVL.